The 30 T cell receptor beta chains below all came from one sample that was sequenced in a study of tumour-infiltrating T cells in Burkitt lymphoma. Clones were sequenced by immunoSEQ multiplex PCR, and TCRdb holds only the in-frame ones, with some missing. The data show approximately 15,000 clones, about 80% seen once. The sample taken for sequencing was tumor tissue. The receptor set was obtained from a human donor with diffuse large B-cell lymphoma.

CDR3 sequence (DNA): TGCGCCAGCAGTGAGTCGGGAGGGGACAAGGAGACCCAGTACTTC. Its translation is CASSESGGDKETQYF. The J gene is TRBJ2-5, the V gene TRBV10-1; possible D gene TRBD2, 7 bases. Looked up from germline, CDR1 is WNHNN and CDR2 is SYGVQD (reference sequence). V shed 0 bases and J shed 5 bases, with 13 bases lying between them. CDR3 length equals 15 residues.

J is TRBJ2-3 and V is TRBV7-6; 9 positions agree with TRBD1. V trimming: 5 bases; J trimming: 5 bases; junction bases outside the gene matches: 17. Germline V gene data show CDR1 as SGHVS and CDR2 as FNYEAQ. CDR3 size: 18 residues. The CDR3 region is CASSPKTRDRAFGDTQYF. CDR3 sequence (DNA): TGTGCCAGCAGCCCGAAGACCCGGGACAGGGCCTTTGGAGATACGCAGTATTTT. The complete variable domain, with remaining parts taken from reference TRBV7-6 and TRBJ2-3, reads GAGVSQSPRYKVTKRGQDVALRCDPISGHVSLYWYRQALGQGPEFLTYFNYEAQQDKSGLPNDRFSAERPEGSISTLTIQRTEQRDSAMYRCASSPKTRDRAFGDTQYFGPGTRLTVL.

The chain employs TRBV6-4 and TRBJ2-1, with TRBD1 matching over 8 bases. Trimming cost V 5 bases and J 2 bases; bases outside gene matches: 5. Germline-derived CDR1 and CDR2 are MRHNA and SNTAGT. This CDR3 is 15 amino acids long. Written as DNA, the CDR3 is TGTGCCAGCAGTAGGGCAGGGGGCACCTACAATGAGCAGTTCTTC. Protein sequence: CASSRAGGTYNEQFF.

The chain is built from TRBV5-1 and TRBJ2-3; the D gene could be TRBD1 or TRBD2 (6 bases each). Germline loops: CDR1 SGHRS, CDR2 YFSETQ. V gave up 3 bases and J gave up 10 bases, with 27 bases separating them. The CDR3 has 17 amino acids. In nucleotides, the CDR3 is TGCGCCAGCAGCTGGGAGACTCAGGGGCCCCGGACGGGGGCGCAGTATTTT. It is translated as CASSWETQGPRTGAQYF.

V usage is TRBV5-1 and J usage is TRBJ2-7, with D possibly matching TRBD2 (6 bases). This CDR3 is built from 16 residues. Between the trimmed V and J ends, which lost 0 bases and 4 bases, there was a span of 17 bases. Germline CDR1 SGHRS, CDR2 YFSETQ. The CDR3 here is CASSLGGLKGTYEQYF. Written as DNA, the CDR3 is TGCGCCAGCAGCTTGGGGGGATTGAAAGGGACTTACGAGCAGTACTTC.

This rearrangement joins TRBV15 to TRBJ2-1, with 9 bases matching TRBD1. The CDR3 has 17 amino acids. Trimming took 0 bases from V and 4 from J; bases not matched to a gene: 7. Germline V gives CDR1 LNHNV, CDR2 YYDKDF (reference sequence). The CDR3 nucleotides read TGTGCCACCAGCAGAGACCCGGACAGGGGTGTTTACAATGAGCAGTTCTTC. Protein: CATSRDPDRGVYNEQFF.

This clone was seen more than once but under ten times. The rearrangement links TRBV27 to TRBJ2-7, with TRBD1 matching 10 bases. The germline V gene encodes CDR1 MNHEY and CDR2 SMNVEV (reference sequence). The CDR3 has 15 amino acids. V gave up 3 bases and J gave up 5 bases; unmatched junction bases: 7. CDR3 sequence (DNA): TGTGCCAGCAGTTTCCCCGGGACAGGGGAGCACGAGCAGTACTTC. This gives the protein CASSFPGTGEHEQYF.

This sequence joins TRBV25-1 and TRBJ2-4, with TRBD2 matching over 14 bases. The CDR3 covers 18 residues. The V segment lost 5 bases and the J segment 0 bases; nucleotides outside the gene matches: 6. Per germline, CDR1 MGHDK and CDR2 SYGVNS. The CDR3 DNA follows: TGTGCCAGCAGTCCGGGACTAGCGGGAGTACTAGCCAAAAACATTCAGTACTTC. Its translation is CASSPGLAGVLAKNIQYF.

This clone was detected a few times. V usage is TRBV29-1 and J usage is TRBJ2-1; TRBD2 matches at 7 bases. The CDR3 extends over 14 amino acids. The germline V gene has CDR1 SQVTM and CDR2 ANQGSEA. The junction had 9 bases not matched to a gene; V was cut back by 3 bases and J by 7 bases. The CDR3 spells CSVDGGSLVNEQFF. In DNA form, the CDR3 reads TGCAGCGTTGATGGCGGGAGTCTTGTTAATGAGCAGTTCTTC.

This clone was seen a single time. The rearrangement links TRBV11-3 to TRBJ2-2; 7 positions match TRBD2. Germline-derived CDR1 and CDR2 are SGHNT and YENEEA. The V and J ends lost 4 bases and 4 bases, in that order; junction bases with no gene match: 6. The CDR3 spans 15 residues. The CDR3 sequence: CASSSPTGGTGELFF. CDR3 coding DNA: TGTGCCAGCAGCTCTCCGACGGGGGGCACCGGGGAGCTGTTTTTT.

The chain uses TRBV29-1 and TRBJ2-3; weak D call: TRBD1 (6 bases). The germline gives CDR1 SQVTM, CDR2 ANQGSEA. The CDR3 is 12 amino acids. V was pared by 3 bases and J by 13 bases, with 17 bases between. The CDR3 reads CSVDKGQGLKYF. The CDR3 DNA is TGCAGCGTTGATAAGGGTCAGGGGCTTAAGTATTTT.

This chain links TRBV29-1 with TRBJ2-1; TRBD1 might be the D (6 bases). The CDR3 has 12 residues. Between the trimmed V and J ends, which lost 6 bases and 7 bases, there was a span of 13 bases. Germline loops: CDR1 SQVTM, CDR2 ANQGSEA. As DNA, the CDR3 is TGCAGCGTAACCACACAGGGAAATGAGCAGTTCTTC. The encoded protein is CSVTTQGNEQFF.

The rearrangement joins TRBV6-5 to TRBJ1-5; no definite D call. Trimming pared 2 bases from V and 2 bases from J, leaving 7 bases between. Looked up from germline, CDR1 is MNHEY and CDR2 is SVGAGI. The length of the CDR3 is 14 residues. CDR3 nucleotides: TGTGCCAGCAGTTACAAGAGAGGCAATCAGCCCCAGCATTTT. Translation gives CASSYKRGNQPQHF.

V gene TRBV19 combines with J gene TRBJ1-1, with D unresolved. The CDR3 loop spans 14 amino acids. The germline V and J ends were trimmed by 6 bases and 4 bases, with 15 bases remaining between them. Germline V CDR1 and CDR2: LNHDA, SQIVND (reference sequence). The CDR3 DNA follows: TGTGCCAGTAGGCCCAAGATCCTAGGCACTGAAGCTTTCTTT. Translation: CASRPKILGTEAFF.

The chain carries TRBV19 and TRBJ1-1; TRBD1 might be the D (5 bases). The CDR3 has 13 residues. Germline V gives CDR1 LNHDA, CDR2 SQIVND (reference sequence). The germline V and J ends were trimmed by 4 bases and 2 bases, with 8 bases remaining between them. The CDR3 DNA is TGTGCCAGTAGTAGGGGGTTCAACACTGAAGCTTTCTTT. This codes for CASSRGFNTEAFF. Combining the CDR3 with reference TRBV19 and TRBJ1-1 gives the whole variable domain DGGITQSPKYLFRKEGQNVTLSCEQNLNHDAMYWYRQDPGQGLRLIYYSQIVNDFQKGDIAEGYSVSREKKESFPLTVTSAQKNPTAFYLCASSRGFNTEAFFGQGTRLTVV.

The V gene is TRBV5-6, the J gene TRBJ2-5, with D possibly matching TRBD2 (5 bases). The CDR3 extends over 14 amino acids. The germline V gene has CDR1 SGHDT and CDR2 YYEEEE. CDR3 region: CASGWVSYQETQYF. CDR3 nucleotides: TGTGCTTCGGGGTGGGTCTCGTACCAAGAGACCCAGTACTTC.

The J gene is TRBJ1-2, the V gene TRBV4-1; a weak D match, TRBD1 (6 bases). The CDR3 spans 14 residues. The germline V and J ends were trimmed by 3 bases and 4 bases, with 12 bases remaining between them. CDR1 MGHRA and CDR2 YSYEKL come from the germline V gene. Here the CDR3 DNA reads TGCGCCAGCAGCCACAGGGGAGTCGTCTATGGCTACACCTTC. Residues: CASSHRGVVYGYTF.

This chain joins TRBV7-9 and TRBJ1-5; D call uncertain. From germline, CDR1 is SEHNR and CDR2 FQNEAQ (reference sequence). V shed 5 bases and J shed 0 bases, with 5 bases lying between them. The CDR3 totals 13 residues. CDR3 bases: TGTGCCAGCAGCCAAAGTAGCAATCAGCCCCAGCATTTT. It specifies CASSQSSNQPQHF.

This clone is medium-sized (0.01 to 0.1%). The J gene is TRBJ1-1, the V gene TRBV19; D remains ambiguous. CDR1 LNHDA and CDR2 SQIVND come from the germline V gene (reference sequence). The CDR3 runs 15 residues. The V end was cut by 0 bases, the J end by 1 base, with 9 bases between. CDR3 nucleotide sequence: TGTGCCAGTAGTATAGATCCTAAGGGGAACACTGAAGCTTTCTTT. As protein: CASSIDPKGNTEAFF. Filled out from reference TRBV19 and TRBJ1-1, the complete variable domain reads DGGITQSPKYLFRKEGQNVTLSCEQNLNHDAMYWYRQDPGQGLRLIYYSQIVNDFQKGDIAEGYSVSREKKESFPLTVTSAQKNPTAFYLCASSIDPKGNTEAFFGQGTRLTVV.

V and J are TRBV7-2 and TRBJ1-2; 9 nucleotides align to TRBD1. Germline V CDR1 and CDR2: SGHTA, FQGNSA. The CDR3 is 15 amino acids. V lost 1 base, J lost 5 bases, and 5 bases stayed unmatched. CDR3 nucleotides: TGTGCCAGCAGCTTAGGAGACAGGGGGGGGTATGGCTACACCTTC. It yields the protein CASSLGDRGGYGYTF.

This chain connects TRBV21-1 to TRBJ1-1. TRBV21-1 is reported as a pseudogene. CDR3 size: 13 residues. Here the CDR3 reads CASSKDPAREAFF. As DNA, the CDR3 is TGTGCCAGCAGCAAAGACCCGGCCCGTGAAGCTTTCTTT.

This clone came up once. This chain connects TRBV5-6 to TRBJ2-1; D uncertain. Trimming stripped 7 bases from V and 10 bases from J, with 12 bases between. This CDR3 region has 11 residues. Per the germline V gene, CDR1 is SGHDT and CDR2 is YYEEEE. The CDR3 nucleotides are TGTGCCAGCTCCGGAATCGTCGAGCAGTTCTTC. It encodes CASSGIVEQFF.

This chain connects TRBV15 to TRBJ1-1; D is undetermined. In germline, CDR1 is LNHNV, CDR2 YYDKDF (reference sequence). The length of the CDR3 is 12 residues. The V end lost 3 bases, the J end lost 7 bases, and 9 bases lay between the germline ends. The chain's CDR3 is CATSRVEGEAFF. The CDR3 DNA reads TGTGCCACCAGCAGGGTTGAGGGTGAAGCTTTCTTT.

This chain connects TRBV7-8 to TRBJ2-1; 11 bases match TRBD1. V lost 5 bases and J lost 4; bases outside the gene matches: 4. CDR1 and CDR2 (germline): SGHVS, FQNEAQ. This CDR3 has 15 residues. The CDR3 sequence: CASSTGQGGYNEQFF. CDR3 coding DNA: TGTGCCAGCAGCACGGGACAGGGGGGGTACAATGAGCAGTTCTTC.

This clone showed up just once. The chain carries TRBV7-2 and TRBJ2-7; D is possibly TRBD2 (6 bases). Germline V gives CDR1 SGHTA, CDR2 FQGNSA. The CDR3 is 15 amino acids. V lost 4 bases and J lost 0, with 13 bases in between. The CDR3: CASSYRRDSSYEQYF. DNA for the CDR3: TGTGCCAGCAGCTATCGCCGGGACTCCTCCTACGAGCAGTACTTC.

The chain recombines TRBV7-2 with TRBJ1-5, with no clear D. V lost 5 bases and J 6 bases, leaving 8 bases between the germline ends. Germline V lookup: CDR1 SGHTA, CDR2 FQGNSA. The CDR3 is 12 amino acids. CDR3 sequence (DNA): TGTGCCAGCAGCCCACCGAGTCAGCCCCAGCATTTT. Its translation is CASSPPSQPQHF.

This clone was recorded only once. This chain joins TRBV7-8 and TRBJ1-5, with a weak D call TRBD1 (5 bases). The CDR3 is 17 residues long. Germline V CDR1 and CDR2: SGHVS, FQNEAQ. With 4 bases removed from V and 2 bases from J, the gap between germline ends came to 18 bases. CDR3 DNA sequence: TGTGCCAGCAGCTCAACAAACTACCGGGACGGCAATCAGCCCCAGCATTTT. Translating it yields CASSSTNYRDGNQPQHF.

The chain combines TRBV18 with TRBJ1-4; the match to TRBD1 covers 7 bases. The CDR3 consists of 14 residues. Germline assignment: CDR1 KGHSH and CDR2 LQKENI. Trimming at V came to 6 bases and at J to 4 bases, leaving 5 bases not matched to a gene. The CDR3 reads CASSLRDSNEKLFF. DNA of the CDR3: TGTGCCAGCTCCCTCCGGGACAGTAATGAAAAACTGTTTTTT.

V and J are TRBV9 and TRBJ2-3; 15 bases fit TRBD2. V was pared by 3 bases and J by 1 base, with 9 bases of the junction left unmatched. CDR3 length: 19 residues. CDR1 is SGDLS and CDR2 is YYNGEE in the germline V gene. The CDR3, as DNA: TGTGCCAGCAGCGACGGGACTAGCGGGGGGTTTTATGGCACAGATACGCAGTATTTT. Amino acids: CASSDGTSGGFYGTDTQYF.

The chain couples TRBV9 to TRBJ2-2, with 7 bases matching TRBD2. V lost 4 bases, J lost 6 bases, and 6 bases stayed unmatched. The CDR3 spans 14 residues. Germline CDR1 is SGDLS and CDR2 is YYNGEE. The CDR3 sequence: CASSMGGFAGELFF. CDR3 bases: TGTGCCAGCAGCATGGGAGGGTTCGCCGGGGAGCTGTTTTTT.